What follows is one T cell receptor beta chain and its context. This sample was included in a study of blood T cell repertoires in COVID-19. Study-level background: From the United States, Italy and Spain came samples of acute and convalescent COVID-19. PBMCs, B-cell-depleted T cells, or T cells provided the cDNA or gDNA that made up the material.

CDR3 length: 13 residues. Germline V gene data show CDR1 as MNHNY and CDR2 as SVGAGI (reference sequence). The junction had 3 bases not matched to a gene; V was cut back by 0 bases and J by 8 bases. The Seattle site enrolled patients during active infection and followed them longitudinally. Per the original methods: Estimated nucleated cell counts came from reference gene primer amplification. The repertoire was sequenced with immunoSEQ multiplex PCR; TCRdb's copy has only in-frame clones and lacks some. V and J calls and clone size follow that table, whereas D and trimming were derived from the DNA. The repertoire includes 150,000 to 250,000 clones, roughly 77% of them detected once, and about 6.5% sits in the top ten.

Sequences were obtained from peripheral blood. The chain uses TRBV6-6 and TRBJ1-2; 7 bases align to TRBD1. The origin of this receptor is a woman between 35 and 50 years old with COVID-19, enrolled during active disease. The CDR3 is CASSYSQTGGYTF. DNA of the CDR3: TGTGCCAGCAGTTACTCCCAGACAGGGGGCTACACCTTC.